Listed here are 11 T cell receptor beta chains from one sample, sequenced in a study of persistence of HIV-infected CD4 T cells. Cells were stimulated with CMV-infected fibroblast lysates at 10 ug/mL. CD4+ T cells upregulating both CD40 ligand and CD69 were sorted as responding cells. These receptors lack a known antigen. Sequencing used immunoSEQ version 4 in survey mode. Measured with immunoSEQ multiplex PCR; TCRdb has only the in-frame clones, and not every one. Found here are roughly 20,000 clones, around 82% of them singletons; the top ten hold 6.8%. Source: CD4+ T cells sorted from PBMCs after approximately 18-hour stimulation, taken from a patient who received antiretroviral therapy. The receptors stem from an adult man with HIV who was CMV-seropositive.

V is TRBV29-1 and J is TRBJ1-1, with D possibly TRBD1 on 6 matching bases. Germline values: CDR1 SQVTM, CDR2 ANQGSEA. Trimming removed 1 base at V and 0 bases at J, with 6 bases between. The CDR3 consists of 13 residues. The CDR3 loop is CSVEGQVNTEAFF. The CDR3 bases are TGCAGCGTTGAAGGACAGGTGAACACTGAAGCTTTCTTT.

V is TRBV11-1 and J is TRBJ2-2, with D unresolved. Trimming stripped 2 bases from V and 4 bases from J, with 8 bases between. The CDR3 has 14 amino acids. Germline V gene sequence: CDR1 SGHAT, CDR2 FQDESV (reference sequence). CDR3 bases: TGTGCCAGCAGCTTAACGATAACCACCGGGGAGCTGTTTTTT. Translating it yields CASSLTITTGELFF.

This chain joins TRBV5-1 and TRBJ2-2; no clear D. The V and J ends lost 3 bases and 2 bases respectively, with 11 bases between them. Germline CDR1 SGHRS, CDR2 YFSETQ. The CDR3 contains 15 residues. The CDR3 region has the DNA TGCGCCAGCAGCTCAACTGTCGTCAACACCGGGGAGCTGTTTTTT. Protein product: CASSSTVVNTGELFF.

This chain uses TRBV3-1 (or the pseudogene TRBV3-2) with TRBJ2-1; 7 bases are shared with TRBD2. This CDR3 has 14 residues. Germline V CDR1 and CDR2: LGHDT, YNNKEL (reference sequence). J lost 6 bases, V lost 4 bases, and 6 bases had no gene match. The CDR3 region is CASSPGGGVNEQFF. As DNA, the CDR3 is TGTGCCAGCAGCCCGGGTGGGGGGGTCAATGAGCAGTTCTTC.

The chain links TRBV19 to TRBJ2-3; D is uncertain. V was clipped by 6 bases and J by 5 bases, with 15 bases between them. Germline-derived CDR1 and CDR2 are LNHDA and SQIVND (reference sequence). The CDR3 is made up of 14 amino acids. CDR3 region: CASRRDPLRDTQYF. The DNA for the CDR3 is TGTGCCAGTAGAAGAGACCCCCTGAGAGATACGCAGTATTTT.

The V and J genes are TRBV7-2 and TRBJ2-1; 9 bases match TRBD2. Germline V gene sequence: CDR1 SGHTA, CDR2 FQGNSA. J lost 4 bases, V lost 5 bases, and 9 bases had no gene match. This CDR3 is 16 amino acids long. This CDR3 is CASSRLSGGLYNEQFF. The CDR3 bases are TGTGCCAGCAGCAGGCTAAGCGGGGGGCTGTACAATGAGCAGTTCTTC.

The J gene is TRBJ1-1, the V gene TRBV27; 8 bases align to TRBD1. CDR1 and CDR2 (germline): MNHEY, SMNVEV (reference sequence). This CDR3 is built from 15 residues. V shed 7 bases and J 1 base; nucleotides not matched to a gene: 8. The CDR3 region is CASTPDRVKNTEAFF. The CDR3 DNA is TGTGCCAGCACCCCGGACAGGGTAAAGAACACTGAAGCTTTCTTT.

The chain is built from TRBV6-1 and TRBJ2-3; unclear D gene. Germline V gene lookup returns CDR1 MNHNS and CDR2 SASEGT. The CDR3 runs 15 residues. V dropped 7 bases and J dropped 6 bases, with 20 bases sitting between them. CDR3 protein: CASTSAVGNRDTQYF. CDR3 nucleotides: TGTGCCAGCACCTCCGCGGTTGGCAATAGGGATACGCAGTATTTT.

The chain is built from TRBV7-9 and TRBJ1-1; no reliable D call. Trimming took off 3 bases at V and 0 bases at J, with 8 bases between the two ends. The CDR3 loop spans 14 amino acids. In germline, CDR1 is SEHNR, CDR2 FQNEAQ (reference sequence). The DNA of the CDR3 is TGTGCCAGCAGCTTGACGTCAGTGAACACTGAAGCTTTCTTT. Protein sequence: CASSLTSVNTEAFF.

The V gene is TRBV28, the J gene TRBJ2-7; the D gene is possibly TRBD2 (5 bases). Trimming took off 6 bases at V and 0 bases at J, with 9 bases between the two ends. The CDR3 extends over 13 amino acids. Germline loops: CDR1 MDHEN, CDR2 SYDVKM. Here the CDR3 reads CASRPGFSYEQYF. DNA for the CDR3: TGTGCCAGCAGGCCGGGGTTCTCCTACGAGCAGTACTTC. Using reference TRBV28 and TRBJ2-7 for the parts outside the CDR3, the full variable domain is DVKVTQSSRYLVKRTGEKVFLECVQDMDHENMFWYRQDPGLGLRLIYFSYDVKMKEKGDIPEGYSVSREKKERFSLILESASTNQTSMYLCASRPGFSYEQYFGPGTRLTVT.

This clone has more than one count but fewer than ten. This chain joins TRBV27 and TRBJ1-5; TRBD1 aligns across 7 bases. The germline CDR1 and CDR2 sequences are MNHEY and SMNVEV (reference sequence). This CDR3 region has 13 residues. The trim removed 8 bases at V and 2 bases at J, leaving 3 bases unmatched. CDR3 sequence reads: CASRDSRNQPQHF. CDR3 sequence (DNA): TGTGCCAGCCGGGACAGTCGCAATCAGCCCCAGCATTTT.